This T cell receptor (beta chain) was retrieved from a study of T cell clones after liver transplantation. Study-level information: Post-transplant blood was tracked for graft-donor-reactive T cell clones identified in a pre-transplant mixed lymphocyte reaction. Study-level points and caveats: The donor-reactive repertoire was only partly measurable in a couple of subjects, lacking donor cells. Graft donor-reactive T cells possibly entered the graft instead of undergoing deletion.

J lost 9 bases, V lost 6 bases, and 12 bases had no gene match. The CDR3 contains 15 residues. CDR1 and CDR2 (germline): MNHNS, SASEGT. With regard to this clone: Its antigen remains unknown.

Assay: immunoSEQ multiplex PCR; the TCRdb copy retains only in-frame clones and omits some. Among fewer than 25,000 clones, about 93% were seen once, and the ten largest hold approximately 25%. J is TRBJ2-1 and V is TRBV6-1, with 9 bases aligning to TRBD2. The input for sequencing was CD8+ T cells from blood, taken approximately 25 months after liver transplant. The clonotype originates from a human patient who received a liver transplant. Some T cells may originate from the graft donor. DNA of the CDR3: TGTGCCAGCAGGGGTAGCGGGGGCCTCCCCAGTGAGCAGTTCTTC. Translating it yields CASRGSGGLPSEQFF.